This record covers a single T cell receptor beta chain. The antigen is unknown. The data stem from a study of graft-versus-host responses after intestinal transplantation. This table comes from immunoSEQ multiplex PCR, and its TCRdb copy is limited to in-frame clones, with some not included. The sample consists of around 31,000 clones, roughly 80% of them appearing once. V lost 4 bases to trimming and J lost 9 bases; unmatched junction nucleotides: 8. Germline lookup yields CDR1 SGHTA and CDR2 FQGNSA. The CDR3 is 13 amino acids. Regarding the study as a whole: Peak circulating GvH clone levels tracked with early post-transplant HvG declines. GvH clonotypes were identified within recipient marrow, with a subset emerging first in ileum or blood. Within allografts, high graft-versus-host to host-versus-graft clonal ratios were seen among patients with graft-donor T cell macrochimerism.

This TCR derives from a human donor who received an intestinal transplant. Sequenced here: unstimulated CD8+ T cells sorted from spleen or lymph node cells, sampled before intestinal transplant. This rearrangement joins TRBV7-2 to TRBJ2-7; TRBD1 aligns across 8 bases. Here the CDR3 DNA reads TGTGCCAGCAGCTATCGGGACAGGCCATTGCAGTACTTC. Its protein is CASSYRDRPLQYF. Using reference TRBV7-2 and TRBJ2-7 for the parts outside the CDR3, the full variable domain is GAGVSQSPSNKVTEKGKDVELRCDPISGHTALYWYRQSLGQGLEFLIYFQGNSAPDKSGLPSDRFSAERTGGSVSTLTIQRTQQEDSAVYLCASSYRDRPLQYFGPGTRLTVT.